This T cell receptor (beta chain) was identified during a study of blood T cell repertoires in COVID-19. With 1 base removed from V and 5 bases from J, the gap between germline ends came to 9 bases. The CDR3 extends over 15 amino acids. Germline CDR1 and CDR2: KGHSH and LQKENI. Sequencing was performed with immunoSEQ multiplex PCR; in TCRdb, only in-frame clones are kept and a portion is missing. The sample has about 150,000 clones, around 84% seen once; the top ten hold 7.5% to 8.5%. The rearrangement joins TRBV18 to TRBJ1-6; D is undetermined. The receptor was derived from a woman aged 55-75 years with COVID-19, enrolled during active disease. Sequencing was carried out using peripheral blood. The CDR3 loop is CASSPRGNDNSPLHF. DNA for the CDR3: TGTGCCAGCTCACCACGCGGGAATGATAATTCACCCCTCCACTTT.